This paragraph covers one TCR beta chain sequence. Its target is not known. This CDR3 comprises 16 residues. Trimming left V 0 bases short and J 4 bases short, with 15 bases between. Germline V lookup: CDR1 SGHDT, CDR2 YYEEEE. This sample was included in a study of OX40 agonist ivuxolimab in advanced cancers. Study background: Participants averaged approximately 60 years of age (range about 23 to 80) and were roughly 80% male.

General study findings and limits: Among the least clonally expanded were partial responders at 0.1-3.0 mg/kg. Dose levels from 0.1 to 3.0 mg/kg saw CD4+ and CD8+ blood T cells expand clonally by week 6.

Assay: immunoSEQ multiplex PCR; the TCRdb copy retains only in-frame clones and omits some. The sample includes just under 80,000 clones, 80% to 90% seen only once; the top ten take roughly 25%. V usage is TRBV5-6 and J usage is TRBJ2-3, with D possibly TRBD1 on 6 matching bases. The specimen comprised CD4+ or CD8+ T cells sorted from blood, sampled in a trial of the OX40 agonist ivuxolimab. The sequence came from an adult with an advanced solid tumor such as melanoma, head and neck, liver or kidney cancer. In DNA, the CDR3 is TGTGCCAGCAGCTTGGTAGCCTCAAAGGGGGCAGATACGCAGTATTTT. Amino acids: CASSLVASKGADTQYF. The full variable domain, with the rest looked up from reference TRBV5-6 and TRBJ2-3, is DAGVTQSPTHLIKTRGQQVTLRCSPKSGHDTVSWYQQALGQGPQFIFQYYEEEERQRGNFPDRFSGHQFPNYSSELNVNALLLGDSALYLCASSLVASKGADTQYFGPGTRLTVL.